Shown below are 20 T cell receptor beta chains from a single sample sequenced in a study of T cell clonality in common variable immunodeficiency. The table came from immunoSEQ multiplex PCR; TCRdb's copy has only in-frame clones and leaves some out. The sample contains 50,000 to 65,000 clones, none occurring once; 0.83% lies in the top ten. Sequences were obtained from peripheral blood mononuclear cells. The receptors come from a person aged 18 to 70 in good health.

This clone was counted a few times. The read gets to within 3 residues of the CDR3 end, and the germline J gene fills in the rest. The chain links TRBV19 to TRBJ2-1, with 9 bases that match TRBD2. J lost 8 bases, V lost 3 bases, and 5 bases had no gene match. CDR1 and CDR2 from the germline V gene are LNHDA and SQIVND (reference sequence). This CDR3 region has 14 residues. CDR3 bases read: TGTGCCAGTAGTATGGGCGGGGGGGTACATGAG. Amino acid sequence: CASSMGGGVHE. The whole CDR3 protein reads CASSMGGGVHEQFF.

Many counts were recorded for this clone. From the germline J gene comes the end of the CDR3, since the read stops 3 residues before it. The chain combines TRBV20-1 with TRBJ2-3; 8 positions agree with TRBD2. Germline loops: CDR1 DFQATT, CDR2 SNEGSKA (reference sequence). J gave up 4 bases and V 3 bases, and 12 bases lay outside the gene matches. CDR3 length equals 16 residues. Incomplete CDR3 DNA: TGCAGTGCTAGTTCTCCCGGGACTAGAGGTTCAGATACG. Its translation: CSASSPGTRGSDT. The full CDR3 reads CSASSPGTRGSDTQYF.

This clone came up many times. The read terminates 3 residues ahead of where the CDR3 ends, so the germline J gene completes it. This rearrangement joins TRBV12-3 or TRBV12-4 to TRBJ2-2; the D gene is possibly TRBD1 (5 bases). The CDR3 is 16 residues long. The V and J ends lost 4 bases and 4 bases respectively, with 16 bases between them. The part of the CDR3 DNA that was read is TGTGCCAGCAGTTCCACCAGGGATGGGGTCACCGGGGAG. Its translation is CASSSTRDGVTGE. The complete CDR3 reads CASSSTRDGVTGELFF.

This clone showed up many times. The read terminates 3 residues before the CDR3 end, so the remaining end is supplied by the germline J gene. The chain carries TRBV5-1 and TRBJ2-1; 9 bases map to TRBD2. CDR1 is SGHRS and CDR2 is YFSETQ in the germline V gene. CDR3 length: 15 residues. Trimming cost V 1 base and J 8 bases; bases outside gene matches: 7. Here the CDR3 reads CASSLISGRIDEQFF. The CDR3 bases that were read are TGCGCCAGCAGCTTGATAAGCGGGAGGATCGATGAG. Variable domain in full (rest from reference TRBV5-1 and TRBJ2-1): KAGVTQTPRYLIKTRGQQVTLSCSPISGHRSVSWYQQTPGQGLQFLFEYFSETQRNKGNFPGRFSGRQFSNSRSEMNVSTLELGDSALYLCASSLISGRIDEQFFGPGTRLTVL.

This clone has a count of ten or more. The sequence runs out 3 residues before the end of the CDR3; the remainder is reconstructed from the germline J gene. This chain connects TRBV20-1 to TRBJ1-1; tentative D call: TRBD1 (5 bases). The CDR3 totals 16 residues. V lost 6 bases and J lost 1, with 21 bases in between. Looked up from germline, CDR1 is DFQATT and CDR2 is SNEGSKA (reference sequence). The CDR3 bases that were read are TGCAGTGCGACCCACCCGGCCCGGGGGACGAACACTGAA. As protein: CSATHPARGTNTE. The CDR3 as a whole reads CSATHPARGTNTEAFF.

This clone has at least ten counts. The CDR3 end lies 3 residues beyond the end of the read and is filled in from the germline J gene. The rearrangement joins TRBV12-3 or TRBV12-4 to TRBJ2-1; no definite D call. V lost 6 bases and J lost 2, with 11 bases in between. CDR3 size: 14 residues. The sequenced part of the CDR3 DNA is TGTGCCAGCAGGCCCTCAGGTCCCTACAATGAG. This encodes CASRPSGPYNE. The full CDR3 reads CASRPSGPYNEQFF.

This clone was counted many times. The sequence runs out 3 residues before the end of the CDR3; the remainder is reconstructed from the germline J gene. The chain employs TRBV9 and TRBJ2-2; 16 bases line up with TRBD2. The CDR3 is made up of 18 amino acids. Germline V gene sequence: CDR1 SGDLS, CDR2 YYNGEE. V shed 0 bases and J 8 bases; nucleotides not matched to a gene: 7. CDR3 bases read: TGTGCCAGCAGCGTAGCCGGGACTAGCGGGGGGGCCTCAGGGGAG. Residues: CASSVAGTSGGASGE. The whole CDR3 sequence reads CASSVAGTSGGASGELFF.

This clone showed up just a few times. This may be a read error: a much more frequent sequence differs by one nucleotide. The sequence runs out 3 residues before the end of the CDR3; the remainder is reconstructed from the germline J gene. The sample contains more than one DNA sequence encoding this CDR3. The rearrangement joins TRBV18 to TRBJ1-3; TRBD1 matches 8 bases. The CDR3 is 16 amino acids. From germline, CDR1 is KGHSH and CDR2 LQKENI. CDR3 sequence reads: CASSPGQGFSGNTIYF. The sequenced CDR3 bases are TGTGCCAGCTCACCCGGACAGGGTTTCTCTGGAAACACG.

Details on this clone: The missing CDR3 end, 3 residues past where the read stops, is filled in from the germline J gene. The chain combines TRBV5-1 with TRBJ2-3; the match to TRBD1 covers 7 bases. V dropped 6 bases and J dropped 1; count of bases not matched to a gene: 8. Germline assignment: CDR1 SGHRS and CDR2 YFSETQ. This CDR3 spans 15 amino acids. CDR3 protein: CASTPGQDRTDTQYF. Partial CDR3 DNA: TGCGCCAGCACACCAGGACAGGATCGCACAGATACG.

This clone was seen at least ten times. The read terminates 3 residues before the CDR3 end, so the remaining end is supplied by the germline J gene. The chain is built from TRBV10-3 and TRBJ1-2, with D possibly TRBD1 on 6 matching bases. In germline, CDR1 is ENHRY, CDR2 SYGVKD. The CDR3 contains 13 residues. The covered CDR3 bases are TGTGCCATCAGTGAGTTCGGGACATTCGGC. Protein sequence: CAISEFGTFG. The whole CDR3 sequence is CAISEFGTFGYTF.

This clone was detected ten times or more. The read ends 3 residues early relative to the CDR3; the germline J gene fills the gap. This chain connects TRBV4-1 to TRBJ2-1; tentative D call: TRBD2 (6 bases). Germline CDR1 is MGHRA and CDR2 is YSYEKL. There are 15 residues in the CDR3. The V and J ends lost 3 bases and 5 bases respectively, with 14 bases between them. Incomplete CDR3 DNA: TGCGCCAGCAGCCACGGGGGAGGAGGCGACAATGAG. It yields the protein CASSHGGGGDNE. The full CDR3 is CASSHGGGGDNEQFF.

This clone has more than one count but fewer than ten. The CDR3 end is not reached by the read, which stops 3 residues before it; the germline J gene fills it in. The V call is TRBV7-9, the J call TRBJ1-3, with no clear D. From germline, CDR1 is SEHNR and CDR2 FQNEAQ (reference sequence). The CDR3 contains 13 residues. The ends were cut back, 4 bases at V and 4 bases at J, with 8 bases in the middle. CDR3 in amino acids: CASSSLRGNTIYF. The covered CDR3 bases are TGTGCCAGCAGCTCCCTGCGAGGAAACACC.

This clone was seen ten or more times. The CDR3 end lies 3 residues beyond the end of the read and is filled in from the germline J gene. The chain uses TRBV6-2 or TRBV6-3 and TRBJ1-1; D is perhaps TRBD1 (5 bases). The germline V gene encodes CDR1 MNHEY and CDR2 SVGEGT. This CDR3 region has 13 residues. The ends were cut back, 8 bases at V and 1 base at J, with 11 bases in the middle. The CDR3 here is CASGDRGNTEAFF. The CDR3 bases that were read are TGTGCCAGCGGGGATAGGGGGAACACTGAA.

This clone occurred many times. The CDR3 extends 3 residues past the end of the read, so its final part is completed from the germline J gene. V usage is TRBV20-1 and J usage is TRBJ2-4, with D maybe TRBD1 (5 bases). Germline CDR1 DFQATT, CDR2 SNEGSKA (reference sequence). Between the trimmed V and J ends, which lost 0 bases and 5 bases, there was a span of 11 bases. The CDR3 totals 14 residues. Partial CDR3 DNA: TGCAGTGCTAGAGATGTCAGGGCGCAAAACATT. As protein: CSARDVRAQNI. The full CDR3 protein reads CSARDVRAQNIQYF.

This clone was recorded many times. The read finishes 3 residues shy of the CDR3 end, and the germline J gene is used to complete it. The chain joins TRBV16 to TRBJ2-7, with D maybe TRBD2 (6 bases). Trimming pared 0 bases from V and 3 bases from J, leaving 6 bases between. Per germline, CDR1 KGHSY and CDR2 FQNENV. CDR3 length: 13 amino acids. The DNA read from the CDR3 is TGTGCCAGCAGCCAATCGGGGGGCTACGAG. This encodes CASSQSGGYE. The full CDR3 is CASSQSGGYEQYF.

At least ten counts were recorded for this clone. From the germline J gene comes the end of the CDR3, since the read stops 3 residues before it. The J gene is TRBJ2-5, the V gene TRBV5-1, with TRBD1 matching 7 bases. The CDR3 loop spans 14 amino acids. Germline V lookup: CDR1 SGHRS, CDR2 YFSETQ. The V and J ends lost 3 bases and 0 bases, in that order; junction bases with no gene match: 2. CDR3 DNA (partial): TGCGCCAGCAGCTCAGGGGGAAACCAAGAGACC. This codes for CASSSGGNQET. The whole CDR3 sequence reads CASSSGGNQETQYF. The full variable domain, in which reference TRBV5-1 and TRBJ2-5 provide the parts outside the CDR3, is KAGVTQTPRYLIKTRGQQVTLSCSPISGHRSVSWYQQTPGQGLQFLFEYFSETQRNKGNFPGRFSGRQFSNSRSEMNVSTLELGDSALYLCASSSGGNQETQYFGPGTRLLVL.

This clone came up many times. Read coverage stops 3 residues before the CDR3 terminus; the germline J gene supplies the remainder. This chain connects TRBV19 to TRBJ2-5; D call uncertain. The V and J ends lost 10 bases and 3 bases respectively, with 3 bases between them. CDR3 length equals 9 residues. Germline V lookup: CDR1 LNHDA, CDR2 SQIVND (reference sequence). This chain's CDR3 is CANKETQYF. Incomplete CDR3 DNA: TGTGCCAATAAAGAGACC. Together with reference TRBV19 and TRBJ2-5, the CDR3 gives the full variable domain: DGGITQSPKYLFRKEGQNVTLSCEQNLNHDAMYWYRQDPGQGLRLIYYSQIVNDFQKGDIAEGYSVSREKKESFPLTVTSAQKNPTAFYLCANKETQYFGPGTRLLVL.

Of note for this clone: The missing CDR3 end, 3 residues past where the read stops, is filled in from the germline J gene. The V call is TRBV18, the J call TRBJ1-2, with D possibly TRBD1 on 5 matching bases. The CDR3 is 17 amino acids. Looked up from germline, CDR1 is KGHSH and CDR2 is LQKENI. Incomplete CDR3 DNA: TGTGCCAGCTCTCGCGGGGGATCTGGACAAATTTCCCATGAC. Translation gives CASSRGGSGQISHD. The whole CDR3 protein reads CASSRGGSGQISHDYTF. The complete variable domain, with remaining parts taken from reference TRBV18 and TRBJ1-2, reads NAGVMQNPRHLVRRRGQEARLRCSPMKGHSHVYWYRQLPEEGLKFMVYLQKENIIDESGMPKERFSAEFPKEGPSILRIQQVVRGDSAAYFCASSRGGSGQISHDYTFGSGTRLTVV.

Remarks on this clone: Sequencing ends 3 residues short of the CDR3 end; the germline J gene provides the rest. The chain combines TRBV5-6 with TRBJ2-3; possible D gene TRBD1, 6 bases. Per the germline V gene, CDR1 is SGHDT and CDR2 is YYEEEE. The length of the CDR3 is 11 residues. CDR3 protein: CASSASGAQYF. The part of the CDR3 DNA that was read is TGTGCCAGCAGCGCCTCAGGGGCG.

This clone was observed at least ten times. The CDR3 end lies 3 residues beyond the end of the read and is filled in from the germline J gene. The chain couples TRBV19 to TRBJ1-2, with no clear D. The CDR3 has 15 amino acids. Trimming took off 0 bases at V and 3 bases at J, with 11 bases between the two ends. Germline V lookup: CDR1 LNHDA, CDR2 SQIVND (reference sequence). The CDR3 here is CASSIDRRGYYGYTF. The CDR3 DNA, read in part, is TGTGCCAGTAGTATAGATCGCCGGGGATACTATGGC.